The 28 T cell receptor beta chains below were found in one sample sequenced in a study of T cells expressing NK-cell markers. Following a re-call of the 5' RACE reads, TCRdb has one entry per CDR3 protein and lacks DNA. The sample's table shows over 350,000 distinct CDR3 sequences. The sample was blood T cells: a sorted CD56 or NKG2C T cell subset, CD4+ or CD8+ T cells, or bulk PBMC T cells (not recorded which). The receptors derive from a woman in her 50s in good health.

The chain couples TRBV2 to TRBJ2-7; the TRBD2 assignment by TCRdb is unverifiable without DNA. The CDR3 runs to 17 residues. The germline V gene encodes CDR1 SNHLY and CDR2 FYNNEI. CDR3 protein: CASSGWSSTSGIYEQYF.

The rearrangement joins TRBV11-2 to TRBJ1-2; TCRdb names TRBD1, which stays unverified in the absence of DNA. Germline V gene lookup returns CDR1 SGHAT and CDR2 FQNNGV. The CDR3 totals 15 residues. CDR3 loop: CASSLVRGQSYGYTF.

The chain couples TRBV27 to TRBJ2-3; checking the TCRdb D call of TRBD1 is not possible without DNA. The CDR3 length is 16 residues. Germline V lookup: CDR1 MNHEY, CDR2 SMNVEV (reference sequence). The CDR3 loop reads CASSLGTGRSTDTQYF.

J is TRBJ2-2 and V is TRBV25-1; TCRdb lists TRBD1, though no DNA is available to test this call. CDR3 size: 20 residues. CDR1 is MGHDK and CDR2 is SYGVNS in the germline V gene. The CDR3 sequence is CASSESGFRTGGQNTGELFF.

This chain connects TRBV7-2 to TRBJ2-6; TCRdb gives TRBD1 as the D gene, but with no DNA this cannot be confirmed. The CDR3 has 15 amino acids. Looked up from germline, CDR1 is SGHTA and CDR2 is FQGNSA. CDR3 loop: CVAGGGLVGANVLTF.

The chain combines TRBV7-9 with TRBJ1-1; TCRdb reports TRBD1, a call that lacks DNA to check it against. From germline, CDR1 is SEHNR and CDR2 FQNEAQ (reference sequence). The CDR3 runs 13 residues. This CDR3 is CASSLVGQGQAFF.

This chain links TRBV4-1 with TRBJ2-1; TCRdb's D call of TRBD2 is untestable without DNA. This CDR3 contains 15 residues. Germline V lookup: CDR1 MGHRA, CDR2 YSYEKL. The CDR3 sequence: CASSQGAGGLYEQFF.

This rearrangement joins TRBV7-2 to TRBJ1-5. The CDR3 has 15 amino acids. CDR1 is SGHTA and CDR2 is FQGNSA in the germline V gene. The CDR3 region is CASSLARRGNQPQHF. The full variable domain, in which reference TRBV7-2 and TRBJ1-5 provide the parts outside the CDR3, is GAGVSQSPSNKVTEKGKDVELRCDPISGHTALYWYRQSLGQGLEFLIYFQGNSAPDKSGLPSDRFSAERTGGSVSTLTIQRTQQEDSAVYLCASSLARRGNQPQHFGDGTRLSIL.

This chain uses TRBV5-1 with TRBJ2-1; TCRdb's D gene call, TRBD2, goes unchecked for lack of DNA. The length of the CDR3 is 17 residues. Germline CDR1 reads SGHRS; CDR2 reads YFSETQ. The CDR3 sequence: CASSLPLTSGRADEQFF.

J is TRBJ2-3 and V is TRBV5-1; TCRdb's D call of TRBD2 is untestable without DNA. The CDR3 has 17 amino acids. Germline loops: CDR1 SGHRS, CDR2 YFSETQ. The CDR3 here is CASSLEPQRGSTDTQYF. The entire variable domain, with the rest obtained from reference TRBV5-1 and TRBJ2-3, is as follows: KAGVTQTPRYLIKTRGQQVTLSCSPISGHRSVSWYQQTPGQGLQFLFEYFSETQRNKGNFPGRFSGRQFSNSRSEMNVSTLELGDSALYLCASSLEPQRGSTDTQYFGPGTRLTVL.

The chain links TRBV2 to TRBJ2-3; TCRdb indicates TRBD1, and absent DNA this call remains unverified. This CDR3 has 16 amino acids. The germline CDR1 and CDR2 sequences are SNHLY and FYNNEI. CDR3 sequence reads: CASSEGRDRRTDTQYF.

The chain employs TRBV27 and TRBJ2-1; absent DNA, TCRdb's TRBD1 call cannot be checked. This CDR3 spans 15 amino acids. Germline V gene data show CDR1 as MNHEY and CDR2 as SMNVEV (reference sequence). The CDR3 here is CASSTRGSKYNEQFF.

The J gene is TRBJ1-2, the V gene TRBV10-3. The CDR3 length is 13 residues. Per germline, CDR1 ENHRY and CDR2 SYGVKD. CDR3 loop: CAISLTANYGYTF.

The chain uses TRBV12-3 or TRBV12-4 and TRBJ2-7; as DNA is missing, the TRBD2 call by TCRdb cannot be tested. The CDR3 covers 15 residues. CDR3 amino acids: CASRRSGSWLYEQYF.

The chain's CDR3 is CASSARGRFEGETQYF. V usage is TRBV5-1 and J usage is TRBJ2-5; TCRdb calls TRBD2, which cannot be checked without DNA. In germline, CDR1 is SGHRS, CDR2 YFSETQ. The CDR3 is made up of 16 amino acids.

This chain links TRBV10-3 with TRBJ1-2; TCRdb's D call of TRBD1 is untestable without DNA. This CDR3 comprises 16 residues. Germline assignment: CDR1 ENHRY and CDR2 SYGVKD. The CDR3 loop reads CAIRPSTGKLDYGYTF.

The chain uses TRBV29-1 and TRBJ2-1; the TCRdb D gene call, TRBD2, has no DNA to confirm it. Germline V gene data show CDR1 as SQVTM and CDR2 as ANQGSEA. This CDR3 comprises 15 residues. The CDR3 spells CSVAGSPSSYNEQFF.

The chain is built from TRBV28 and TRBJ2-5; TCRdb calls TRBD1, which cannot be checked without DNA. The CDR3 is made up of 15 amino acids. CDR1 MDHEN and CDR2 SYDVKM come from the germline V gene. The CDR3 spells CASGPLLGVGETQYF.

The chain combines TRBV11-3 with TRBJ2-1; absent DNA, TCRdb's TRBD1 call cannot be checked. This CDR3 is built from 15 residues. CDR1 and CDR2 (germline): SGHNT, YENEEA. CDR3 in amino acids: CASSLGLANTGEQFF.

The gene calls are TRBV5-1 and TRBJ2-1; TCRdb selects TRBD2, and the lack of DNA leaves this call unchecked. This CDR3 spans 16 amino acids. The V gene's germline CDR1 is SGHRS and CDR2 YFSETQ. The CDR3 protein is CASSQGLADTYNEQFF.

The genes are TRBV28 and TRBJ2-1; TCRdb selects TRBD2, and the lack of DNA leaves this call unchecked. Germline V lookup: CDR1 MDHEN, CDR2 SYDVKM. This CDR3 comprises 15 residues. The CDR3: CASSLAGRIYNEQFF.

V is TRBV12-3 or TRBV12-4 and J is TRBJ2-3; there is no DNA to check the TCRdb D call of TRBD2. The CDR3 extends over 13 amino acids. CDR3 loop: CASSRGRWDTQYF.

The chain recombines TRBV12-3 or TRBV12-4 with TRBJ1-2. The length of the CDR3 is 15 residues. The CDR3 loop reads CASSLADGLLYGYTF.

The chain joins TRBV24-1 to TRBJ1-4. The germline gives CDR1 KGHDR, CDR2 SFDVKD. This CDR3 region has 15 residues. This chain's CDR3 is CATSDGGATNEKLFF.

This rearrangement joins TRBV13 to TRBJ1-3. The CDR3 contains 16 residues. Germline V CDR1 and CDR2: PRHDT, FYEKMQ (reference sequence). This chain's CDR3 is CASSSDPISSGNTIYF. The full variable domain, completed using reference TRBV13 and TRBJ1-3, is AAGVIQSPRHLIKEKRETATLKCYPIPRHDTVYWYQQGPGQDPQFLISFYEKMQSDKGSIPDRFSAQQFSDYHSELNMSSLELGDSALYFCASSSDPISSGNTIYFGEGSWLTVV.

V and J are TRBV11-1 and TRBJ1-1. There are 12 residues in the CDR3. The germline CDR1 and CDR2 sequences are SGHAT and FQDESV (reference sequence). The CDR3 loop is CASRDLNTEAFF.

This chain connects TRBV20-1 to TRBJ2-5; TCRdb reports TRBD1, a call that lacks DNA to check it against. This CDR3 has 15 amino acids. CDR1 DFQATT and CDR2 SNEGSKA come from the germline V gene (reference sequence). CDR3 in amino acids: CSARDPDRGFETQYF.

The chain employs TRBV10-3 and TRBJ2-7. This CDR3 region has 11 residues. CDR1 ENHRY and CDR2 SYGVKD come from the germline V gene. The CDR3 reads CATQGIHEQYF.